This T cell receptor beta chain emerged from a study of OX40 agonist ivuxolimab in advanced cancers. Study background: Ivuxolimab is a fully human IgG2 antibody that activates OX40 (CD134). Three patients responded partially, comprising one with hepatocellular carcinoma and two with cutaneous melanoma. General observations from the study: By week 6 at 0.1 to 3.0 mg/kg, blood CD4+ and CD8+ T cells had expanded clonally.

Comment on this clone: The antigen is not known.

The ends were cut back, 0 bases at V and 2 bases at J, with 10 bases in the middle. Per germline, CDR1 SGDLS and CDR2 YYNGEE. The CDR3 totals 15 residues. This table comes from immunoSEQ multiplex PCR, and its TCRdb copy is limited to in-frame clones, with some not included. The data show tens of thousands of clones, around 81% seen once. This chain connects TRBV9 to TRBJ2-3; D unresolved. The sequence was collected from an adult with an advanced solid tumor such as melanoma, head and neck, liver or kidney cancer. The sample consisted of CD4+ or CD8+ T cells sorted from blood, taken in a trial of the OX40 agonist ivuxolimab. The CDR3 DNA reads as TGTGCCAGCAGCGTAGAGAGTAGACCCACAGATACGCAGTATTTT. It codes for CASSVESRPTDTQYF.